The 6 T cell receptor beta chains presented below share a single source sample, sequenced in a study of spatial heterogeneity in lung cancer. General study results and limits: Tumor mutation count correlated with how many alpha and beta TCRs expanded intratumorally.

Time point defined: sample taken at primary tumor resection. No antigens are known for them. Using its own MiXCR run on the 5' RACE reads, TCRdb lists one record per CDR3 protein. The sample holds some 4,100 distinct CDR3 sequences, under 14% seen once. This specimen consisted of lung tumor tissue, obtained at surgery. The source is a male donor with early-stage non-small cell lung cancer.

The gene calls are TRBV11-2 and TRBJ2-1; tentatively, D is TRBD2 (5 bases). V was trimmed by 1 base and J by 10 bases, leaving 14 bases between them. Germline V gene lookup returns CDR1 SGHAT and CDR2 FQNNGV. There are 14 residues in the CDR3. The CDR3 coding sequence is TGTGCCAGCAGCTTAGTAGCTAGCCCCGGAGAGCAGTTCTTC. Translated, it gives CASSLVASPGEQFF.

This clonotype is medium-sized within its sample. The chain has TRBV2 and TRBJ1-4; no definite D call. Germline assignment: CDR1 SNHLY and CDR2 FYNNEI. The CDR3 is 14 amino acids. V lost 5 bases, J lost 2 bases, and 9 bases lay in between. The CDR3: CASSYGGTNEKLFF. CDR3 DNA sequence: TGTGCCAGCAGTTACGGTGGCACTAATGAAAAACTGTTTTTT.

This clonotype was seen more than once but under ten times. V usage is TRBV20-1 and J usage is TRBJ2-5; 7 bases agree with TRBD2. V shed 4 bases and J 0 bases; nucleotides not matched to a gene: 2. Germline CDR1 and CDR2: DFQATT and SNEGSKA (reference sequence). The CDR3 extends over 13 amino acids. The CDR3 DNA reads TGCAGTGCTACGCTAGCGGACCAAGAGACCCAGTACTTC. It encodes CSATLADQETQYF.

This clonotype is classed as medium-sized. The chain carries TRBV7-8 and TRBJ2-3; 7 bases line up with TRBD1. V dropped 1 base and J dropped 13; count of bases not matched to a gene: 11. The CDR3 consists of 14 residues. Germline V gene sequence: CDR1 SGHVS, CDR2 FQNEAQ. In nucleotides, the CDR3 is TGTGCCAGCAGCTTAGGGGGGACAGACCTACGGGAGTATTTT. Encoded protein: CASSLGGTDLREYF.

V usage is TRBV20-1 and J usage is TRBJ2-1, with D possibly being TRBD1 (5 bases). Trimming took 5 bases from V and 7 from J, leaving 30 bases between them. Germline V gene data show CDR1 as DFQATT and CDR2 as SNEGSKA (reference sequence). This CDR3 has 18 residues. CDR3 in amino acids: CSARVLGPGYVVGNEQFF. The DNA of the CDR3 is TGCAGTGCTCGGGTTTTGGGCCCAGGGTATGTGGTTGGAAATGAGCAGTTCTTC.

This chain connects TRBV7-8 to TRBJ2-1; 9 nucleotides match TRBD2. Germline V lookup: CDR1 SGHVS, CDR2 FQNEAQ. Trimming took 5 bases from V and 10 from J; bases not matched to a gene: 9. There are 14 residues in the CDR3. CDR3 sequence: CASSPGLARVEQFF. The CDR3 DNA reads as TGTGCCAGCAGCCCGGGACTAGCTCGGGTCGAGCAGTTCTTC.